This TCR beta chain was recorded in a study of neoadjuvant anti-PD-1 for oral cavity cancer. Study-wide context: Patients without progression got a fourth dose around day 43.

Time point noted: after neoadjuvant nivolumab, at surgical resection. Stage II-IVA oral cavity squamous cell carcinoma was new and untreated by systemic or radiation therapy. The CDR3 is 15 amino acids. Germline V lookup: CDR1 SGHVS, CDR2 FNYEAQ. The ends lost 5 bases at V and 5 bases at J; junction bases unmatched: 7. Measured with immunoSEQ multiplex PCR; TCRdb has only the in-frame clones, and not every one. The sample has 35,000 to 40,000 clones, about 36% seen once; the top ten hold around 16%. Source: tumor tissue, taken after nivolumab (anti-PD-1) treatment. The source of this sequence is a person aged 40 to 85 with oral cavity squamous cell carcinoma. V usage is TRBV7-6 and J usage is TRBJ2-3, with 10 bases matching TRBD2. The chain's CDR3 is CASSLSGRRIDTQYF. The CDR3 region has the DNA TGTGCCAGCAGCCTTAGCGGGAGGAGAATAGATACGCAGTATTTT.